This record concerns one T cell receptor (beta chain) sequence. Its target is not known. The ends were cut back, 0 bases at V and 0 bases at J, with 12 bases in the middle. This CDR3 comprises 17 residues. Germline CDR1 reads MNHEY; CDR2 reads SVGAGI. Those donating, healthy Caucasian individuals from Russia, were aged roughly 6 to 90. The data were obtained in a study of blood T cells in healthy people across ages. Overall study: Capture by template switching was about one barcoded beta molecule per two T cells. General study points: Donor CMV status was unknown, possibly confounding expanded clonotype changes.

Alongside a J-beta primer mix, a sample-barcoded 5' primer served in a second PCR lasting about 7 to 12 cycles. Each CDR3 protein is one row after TCRdb ran MiXCR on the 5' RACE reads. The data show approximately 770,000 distinct CDR3 sequences, nearly 60% seen once. The clonotype originates from a young man in good health. The chain employs TRBV6-5 and TRBJ2-1, with D possibly being TRBD2 (7 bases). Sequencing input: blood. CDR3 in amino acids: CASSYSAGASSYNEQFF. Written as DNA, the CDR3 is TGTGCCAGCAGTTACTCGGCGGGGGCAAGCTCCTACAATGAGCAGTTCTTC.